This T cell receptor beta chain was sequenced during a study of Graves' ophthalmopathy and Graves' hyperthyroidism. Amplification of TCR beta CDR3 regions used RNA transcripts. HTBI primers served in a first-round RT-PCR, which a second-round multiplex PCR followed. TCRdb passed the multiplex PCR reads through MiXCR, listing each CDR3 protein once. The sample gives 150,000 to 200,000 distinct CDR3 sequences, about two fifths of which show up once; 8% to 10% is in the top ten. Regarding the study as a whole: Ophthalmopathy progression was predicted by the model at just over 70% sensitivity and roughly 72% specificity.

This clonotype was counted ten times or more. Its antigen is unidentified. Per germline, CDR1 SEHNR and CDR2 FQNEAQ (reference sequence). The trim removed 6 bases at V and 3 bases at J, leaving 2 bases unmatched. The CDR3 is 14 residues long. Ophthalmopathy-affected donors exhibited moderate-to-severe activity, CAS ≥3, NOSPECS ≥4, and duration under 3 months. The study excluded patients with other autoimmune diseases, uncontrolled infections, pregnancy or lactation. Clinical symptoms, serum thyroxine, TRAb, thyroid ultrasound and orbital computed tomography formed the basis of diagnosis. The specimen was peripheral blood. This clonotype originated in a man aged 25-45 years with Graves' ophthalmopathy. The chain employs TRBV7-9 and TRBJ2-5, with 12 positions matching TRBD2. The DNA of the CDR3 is TGTGCCAGCAGGCGGACTAGCGGGAAAGAGACCCAGTACTTC. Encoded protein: CASRRTSGKETQYF.